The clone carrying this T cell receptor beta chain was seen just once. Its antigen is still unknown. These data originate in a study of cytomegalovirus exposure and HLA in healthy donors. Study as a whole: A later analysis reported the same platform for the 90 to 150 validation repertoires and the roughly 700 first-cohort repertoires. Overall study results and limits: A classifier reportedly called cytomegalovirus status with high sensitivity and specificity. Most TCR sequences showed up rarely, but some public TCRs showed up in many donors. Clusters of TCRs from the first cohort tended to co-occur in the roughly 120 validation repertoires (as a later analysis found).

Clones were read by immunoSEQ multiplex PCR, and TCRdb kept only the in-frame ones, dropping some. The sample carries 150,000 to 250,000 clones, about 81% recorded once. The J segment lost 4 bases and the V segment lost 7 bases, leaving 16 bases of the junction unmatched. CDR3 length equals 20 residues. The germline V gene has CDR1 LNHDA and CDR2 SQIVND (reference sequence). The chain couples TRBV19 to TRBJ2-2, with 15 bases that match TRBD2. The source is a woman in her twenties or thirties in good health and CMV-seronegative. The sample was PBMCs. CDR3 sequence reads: CASTLRIWTSGGAGTGELFF. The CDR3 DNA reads TGTGCCAGTACCCTCCGTATTTGGACTAGCGGGGGGGCAGGCACCGGGGAGCTGTTTTTT.